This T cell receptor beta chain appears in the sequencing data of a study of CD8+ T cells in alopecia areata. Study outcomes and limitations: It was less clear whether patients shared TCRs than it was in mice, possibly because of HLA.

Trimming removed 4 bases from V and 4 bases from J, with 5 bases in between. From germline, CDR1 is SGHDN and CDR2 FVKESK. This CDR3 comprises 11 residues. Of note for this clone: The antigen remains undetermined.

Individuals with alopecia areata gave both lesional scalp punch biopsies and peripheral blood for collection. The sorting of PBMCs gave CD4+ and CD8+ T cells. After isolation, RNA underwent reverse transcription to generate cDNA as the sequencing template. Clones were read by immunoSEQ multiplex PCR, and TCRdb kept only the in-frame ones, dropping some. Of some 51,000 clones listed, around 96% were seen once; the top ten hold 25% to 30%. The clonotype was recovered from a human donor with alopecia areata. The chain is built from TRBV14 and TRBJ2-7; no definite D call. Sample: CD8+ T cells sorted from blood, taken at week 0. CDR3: CASSPGYEQYF. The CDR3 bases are TGTGCCAGCAGCCCGGGTTACGAGCAGTACTTC.